The rows below give T cell receptor beta chains drawn from one sample of a study of shared clonotypes between healthy human individuals. The assay was immunoSEQ multiplex PCR, and TCRdb's table has in-frame clones only and misses some. This repertoire shows 630,000 or so clones, 95% to 98% found once; its top ten account for 0.3%. Sequencing used naive CD8+ T cells sorted from blood. These receptors were collected from a man younger than 40 in good health. The CDR3 runs from the conserved cysteine through the conserved F or W. D genes are given only for firm matches. Part of the rows lack a size; the others show once, few, many or a class for expanded clones.

CASRTVNTEAFF TGTGCCAGCAGGACAGTGAACACTGAAGCTTTCTTT TRBJ1-1 TRBV6-6 NA 12 NA
CASSPYLNQPQHF TGTGCCAGCAGTCCCTACCTAAATCAGCCCCAGCATTTT TRBJ1-5 TRBV6-5 NA 13 NA
CASFGAGSNTEAFF TGTGCTAGCTTTGGCGCAGGGTCGAACACTGAAGCTTTCTTT TRBJ1-1 TRBV12-5 NA 14 NA
CASSQEPMRYEQYF TGCGCCAGCAGCCAAGAGCCTATGAGGTACGAGCAGTACTTC TRBJ2-7 TRBV4-1 NA 14 NA
CASSQEGRETQYF TGCGCCAGCAGCCAAGAGGGACGGGAGACCCAGTACTTC TRBJ2-5 TRBV4-1 NA 13 NA
CASSEARGTNYGYTF TGTGCCAGCAGTGAGGCCCGGGGCACTAACTATGGCTACACCTTC TRBJ1-2 TRBV2 NA 15 NA
CASSFLHRGNQPQHF TGTGCCAGCAGCTTTTTACACAGAGGCAATCAGCCCCAGCATTTT TRBJ1-5 TRBV5-8 once 15 NA
CASSLWVSTGELFF TGTGCCAGCAGCTTATGGGTGTCTACCGGGGAGCTGTTTTTT TRBJ2-2 TRBV11-2 few 14 NA
CASSHGGYPMGYEQYF TGTGCCAGCAGTCATGGGGGGTACCCCATGGGCTACGAGCAGTACTTC TRBJ2-7 TRBV27 NA 16 NA
CATSRRVRGYEQFF TGTGCCACCAGCAGACGTGTTCGAGGCTATGAGCAGTTCTTC TRBJ2-1 TRBV15 few 14 NA
CASAFWGTGDDTQYF TGTGCCAGTGCTTTTTGGGGGACAGGGGATGATACGCAGTATTTT TRBJ2-3 TRBV19 NA 15 TRBD1
CASSVGREVPYEQYF TGTGCCAGCAGCGTAGGGCGGGAGGTCCCCTACGAGCAGTACTTC TRBJ2-7 TRBV9 NA 15 TRBD2
CASSLDRETQYF TGTGCCAGCAGTTTAGACAGGGAGACCCAGTACTTC TRBJ2-5 TRBV27 NA 12 NA
CASSPGGVQNEQYF TGTGCCAGCAGTCCTGGGGGGGTTCAGAACGAGCAGTACTTC TRBJ2-7 TRBV5-6 once 14 TRBD2
CASSSGRVYEQYF TGCGCCAGCAGCAGCGGGAGGGTCTACGAGCAGTACTTC TRBJ2-7 TRBV5-1 NA 13 TRBD2
CASSQTGLVGDYEQYF TGTGCCAGCAGCCAAACGGGGCTAGTCGGGGATTACGAGCAGTACTTC TRBJ2-7 TRBV7-6 NA 16 NA
CASSQGVSGANVLTF TGTGCCAGCAGCCAAGGGGTCTCTGGGGCCAACGTCCTGACTTTC TRBJ2-6 TRBV14 NA 15 NA
CASSVVGQANYGYTF TGTGCCAGCAGCGTAGTGGGGCAAGCTAACTATGGCTACACCTTC TRBJ1-2 TRBV9 NA 15 NA
CASSLEASGRSYNEQFF TGCGCCAGCAGCTTGGAGGCTAGCGGGAGGTCATACAATGAGCAGTTCTTC TRBJ2-1 TRBV5-1 once 17 TRBD2
CSVDDRAEGYTF TGCAGCGTTGACGACAGGGCTGAAGGCTACACCTTC TRBJ1-2 TRBV29-1 NA 12 TRBD1
CASSTGTSGLGAYEQYF TGTGCCAGTAGTACCGGGACTAGCGGGCTGGGGGCCTACGAGCAGTACTTC TRBJ2-7 TRBV19 once 17 TRBD2
CASSLADGLYYEQYF TGTGCCAGCAGCTTGGCGGACGGACTCTACTACGAGCAGTACTTC TRBJ2-7 TRBV5-6 NA 15 NA
CASSLFGHTGSYEQYF TGTGCCAGCAGCCTGTTCGGACACACAGGGTCCTACGAGCAGTACTTC TRBJ2-7 TRBV5-5 NA 16 NA
CASSLLTGVSEQYF TGTGCCAGCAGTTTATTAACAGGGGTTAGCGAGCAGTACTTC TRBJ2-7 TRBV27 once 14 TRBD1
CASSFGSTDTQYF TGTGCCAGCAGCTTTGGCTCCACAGATACGCAGTATTTT TRBJ2-3 TRBV5-6 few 13 NA
CASSPIVAGEGHEQYF TGTGCCAGCAGCCCGATCGTAGCGGGAGAAGGTCACGAGCAGTACTTC TRBJ2-7 TRBV7-8 NA 16 TRBD2